This T cell receptor (beta chain) was sequenced during a study of T cell clones after liver transplantation. This CDR3 has 16 residues. The germline V gene has CDR1 PRHDT and CDR2 FYEKMQ (reference sequence). The trim removed 5 bases at V and 3 bases at J, leaving 12 bases unmatched. A few counts support this clone. Sequencing was performed with immunoSEQ multiplex PCR; in TCRdb, only in-frame clones are kept and a portion is missing. The table shows around 78,000 clones, with roughly 80% occurring only once. The sequence derives from a human patient who received a liver transplant. These T cells may partly come from the graft donor. This specimen was CD4+ T cells from blood, taken at the 22-month timepoint. This chain uses TRBV13 with TRBJ2-5; 7 bases match TRBD2. The CDR3 sequence is CASSPRMQREKETQYF. The DNA of the CDR3 is TGTGCCAGCAGCCCCCGTATGCAGCGGGAAAAAGAGACCCAGTACTTC.